This TCR beta chain was obtained from a study of shared clonotypes between healthy human individuals. The donor cohort consisted entirely of Caucasian adults residing in Nashville, Tennessee. Data came from immunoSEQ multiplex PCR; TCRdb stores just in-frame clones and leaves some out. The sample includes more than 2 million clones, roughly 94% of them seen just once. This CDR3 spans 16 amino acids. The V end was cut by 6 bases, the J end by 1 base, with 15 bases between. Germline CDR1 SNHLY, CDR2 FYNNEI. Sequenced sample: naive CD4+ T cells sorted from blood. Subset described: CD45RA+ positively selected. V usage is TRBV2 and J usage is TRBJ2-2; possibly TRBD1 or TRBD2 for D (5 bases each). The receptor comes from a man aged 18-30 years in good health. Here the CDR3 reads CASSNPGRWNTGELFF. Here the CDR3 DNA reads TGTGCCAGCAGCAACCCGGGACGGTGGAACACCGGGGAGCTGTTTTTT.